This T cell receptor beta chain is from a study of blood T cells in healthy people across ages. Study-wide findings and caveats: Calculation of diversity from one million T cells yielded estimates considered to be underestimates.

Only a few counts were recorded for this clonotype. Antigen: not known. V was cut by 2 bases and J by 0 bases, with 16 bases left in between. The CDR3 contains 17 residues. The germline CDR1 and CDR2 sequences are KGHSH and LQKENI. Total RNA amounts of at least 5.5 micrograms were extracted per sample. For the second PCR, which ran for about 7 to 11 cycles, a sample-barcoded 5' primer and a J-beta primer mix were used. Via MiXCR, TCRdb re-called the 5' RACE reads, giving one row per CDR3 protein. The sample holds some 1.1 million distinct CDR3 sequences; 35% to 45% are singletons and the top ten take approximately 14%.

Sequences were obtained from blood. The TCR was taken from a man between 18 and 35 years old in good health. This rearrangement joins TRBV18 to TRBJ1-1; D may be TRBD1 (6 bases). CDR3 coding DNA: TGTGCCAGCTCACCAAATAGGGGAGACAGGATGAACACTGAAGCTTTCTTT. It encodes CASSPNRGDRMNTEAFF.